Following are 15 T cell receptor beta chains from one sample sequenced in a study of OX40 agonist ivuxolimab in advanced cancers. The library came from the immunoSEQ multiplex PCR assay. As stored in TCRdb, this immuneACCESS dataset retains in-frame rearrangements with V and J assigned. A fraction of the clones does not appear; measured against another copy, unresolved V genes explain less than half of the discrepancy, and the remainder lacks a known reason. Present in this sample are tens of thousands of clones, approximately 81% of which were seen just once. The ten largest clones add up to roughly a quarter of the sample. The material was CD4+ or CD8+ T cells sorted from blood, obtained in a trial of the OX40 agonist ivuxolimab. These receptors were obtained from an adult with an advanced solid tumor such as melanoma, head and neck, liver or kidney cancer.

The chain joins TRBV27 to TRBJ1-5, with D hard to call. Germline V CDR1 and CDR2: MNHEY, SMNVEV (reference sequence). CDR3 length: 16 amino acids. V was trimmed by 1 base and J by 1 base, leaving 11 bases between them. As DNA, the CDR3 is TGTGCCAGCAGTTTATTCGGGGTTCCGAGCAATCAGCCCCAGCATTTT. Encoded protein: CASSLFGVPSNQPQHF.

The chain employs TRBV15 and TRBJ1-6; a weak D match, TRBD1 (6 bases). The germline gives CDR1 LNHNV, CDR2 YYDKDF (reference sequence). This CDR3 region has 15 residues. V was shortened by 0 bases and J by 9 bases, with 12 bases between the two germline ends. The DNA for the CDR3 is TGTGCCACCAGCAGAGATGGACAGACCAGTTCACCCCTCCACTTT. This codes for CATSRDGQTSSPLHF.

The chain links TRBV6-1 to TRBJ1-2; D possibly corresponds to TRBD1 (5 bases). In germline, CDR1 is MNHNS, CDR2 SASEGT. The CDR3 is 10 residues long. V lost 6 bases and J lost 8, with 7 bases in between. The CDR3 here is CASRKGGYTF. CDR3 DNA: TGTGCCAGCAGGAAGGGGGGCTACACCTTC.

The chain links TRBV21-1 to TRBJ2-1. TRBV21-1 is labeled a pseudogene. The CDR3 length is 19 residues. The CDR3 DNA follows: TGTGCCAGCAGCAAAATTTTCTACTCCAGGGAGAACTCCTACAATGAGCAGTTCTTC. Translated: CASSKIFYSRENSYNEQFF.

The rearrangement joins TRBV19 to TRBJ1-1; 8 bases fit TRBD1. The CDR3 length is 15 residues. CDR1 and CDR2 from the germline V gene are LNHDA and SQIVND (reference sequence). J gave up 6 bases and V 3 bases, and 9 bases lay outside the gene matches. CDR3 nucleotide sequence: TGTGCCAGTAGTATCGGACAGGGTATAATCGCTGAAGCTTTCTTT. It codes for CASSIGQGIIAEAFF.

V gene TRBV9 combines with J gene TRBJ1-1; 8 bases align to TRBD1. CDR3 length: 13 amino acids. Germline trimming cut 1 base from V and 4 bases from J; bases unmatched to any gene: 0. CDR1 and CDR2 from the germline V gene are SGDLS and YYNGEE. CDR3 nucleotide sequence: TGTGCCAGCAGCGTACAGGGGGCCACTGAAGCTTTCTTT. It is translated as CASSVQGATEAFF. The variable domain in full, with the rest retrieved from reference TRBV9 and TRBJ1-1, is DSGVTQTPKHLITATGQRVTLRCSPRSGDLSVYWYQQSLDQGLQFLIQYYNGEERAKGNILERFSAQQFPDLHSELNLSSLELGDSALYFCASSVQGATEAFFGQGTRLTVV.

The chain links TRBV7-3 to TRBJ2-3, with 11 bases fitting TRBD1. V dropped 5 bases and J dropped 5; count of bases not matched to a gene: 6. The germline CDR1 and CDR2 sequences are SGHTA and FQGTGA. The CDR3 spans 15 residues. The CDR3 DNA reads TGTGCCAGCAGCGGGGGACAGGGGGAGCGAGATACGCAGTATTTT. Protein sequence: CASSGGQGERDTQYF.

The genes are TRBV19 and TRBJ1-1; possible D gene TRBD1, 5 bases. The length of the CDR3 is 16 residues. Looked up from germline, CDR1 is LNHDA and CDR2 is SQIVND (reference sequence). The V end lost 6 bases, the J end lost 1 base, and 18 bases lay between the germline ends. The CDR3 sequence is CASRLSPLGTNTEAFF. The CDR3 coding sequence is TGTGCCAGTAGGCTCTCCCCTCTAGGGACGAACACTGAAGCTTTCTTT. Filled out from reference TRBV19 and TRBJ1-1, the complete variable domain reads DGGITQSPKYLFRKEGQNVTLSCEQNLNHDAMYWYRQDPGQGLRLIYYSQIVNDFQKGDIAEGYSVSREKKESFPLTVTSAQKNPTAFYLCASRLSPLGTNTEAFFGQGTRLTVV.

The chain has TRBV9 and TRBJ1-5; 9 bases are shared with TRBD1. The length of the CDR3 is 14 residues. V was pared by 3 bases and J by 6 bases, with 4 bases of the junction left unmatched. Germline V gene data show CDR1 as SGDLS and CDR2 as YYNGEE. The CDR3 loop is CASSGGQGFQPQHF. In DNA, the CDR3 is TGTGCCAGCAGCGGGGGACAGGGATTTCAGCCCCAGCATTTT.

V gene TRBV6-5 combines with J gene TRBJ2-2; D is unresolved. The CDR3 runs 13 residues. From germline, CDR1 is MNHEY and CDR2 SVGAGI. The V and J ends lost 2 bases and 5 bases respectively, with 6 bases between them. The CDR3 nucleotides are TGTGCCAGCAGTTACCCCGAAACCGGGGAGCTGTTTTTT. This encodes CASSYPETGELFF.

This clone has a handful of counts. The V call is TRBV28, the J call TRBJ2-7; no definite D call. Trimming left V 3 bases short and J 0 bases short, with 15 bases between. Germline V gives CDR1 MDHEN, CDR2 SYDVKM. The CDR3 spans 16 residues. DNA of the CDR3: TGTGCCAGCAGTTTTAGCCCAGCTTCATACTCCTACGAGCAGTACTTC. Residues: CASSFSPASYSYEQYF.

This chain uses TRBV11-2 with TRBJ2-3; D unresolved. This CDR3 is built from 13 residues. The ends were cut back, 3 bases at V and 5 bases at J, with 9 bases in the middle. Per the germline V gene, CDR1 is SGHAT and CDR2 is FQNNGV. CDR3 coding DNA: TGTGCCAGCAGCTTCACCGTTGGAGATACGCAGTATTTT. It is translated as CASSFTVGDTQYF.

The CDR3 loop is CASSQVRGTEAFF. The CDR3 nucleotides are TGTGCCAGCAGCCAAGTGCGGGGAACTGAAGCTTTCTTT. The gene calls are TRBV4-2 and TRBJ1-1; unclear D gene. Between the trimmed V and J ends, which lost 1 base and 5 bases, there was a span of 8 bases. CDR3 length equals 13 residues. The germline CDR1 and CDR2 sequences are LGHNA and YNFKEQ.

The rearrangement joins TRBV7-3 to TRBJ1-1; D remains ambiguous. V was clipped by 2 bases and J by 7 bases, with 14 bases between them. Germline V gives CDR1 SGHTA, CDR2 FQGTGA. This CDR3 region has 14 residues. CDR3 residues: CASSLVFGPGEAFF. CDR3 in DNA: TGTGCCAGCAGCTTAGTCTTCGGTCCGGGTGAAGCTTTCTTT.

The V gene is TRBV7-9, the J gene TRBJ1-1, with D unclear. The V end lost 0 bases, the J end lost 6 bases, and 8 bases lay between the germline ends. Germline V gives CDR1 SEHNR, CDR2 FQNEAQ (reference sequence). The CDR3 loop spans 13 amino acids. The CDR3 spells CASSLAFPAEAFF. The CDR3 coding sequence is TGTGCCAGCAGCTTAGCGTTTCCAGCTGAAGCTTTCTTT.